Each of the 16 T cell receptor beta chains below was sequenced from the same sample in a study of blood T cell repertoires in COVID-19. Measured with immunoSEQ multiplex PCR; TCRdb has only the in-frame clones, and not every one. Of just over 60,000 clones in the sample, roughly four fifths were seen once. The sequencing sample was made of peripheral blood. The receptors originated from a man in his 60s with acute or convalescent COVID-19.

V usage is TRBV6-6 and J usage is TRBJ2-7; TRBD1 matches at 9 bases. CDR3 length: 15 residues. Germline values: CDR1 MNHNY, CDR2 SVGAGI (reference sequence). Trimming at V came to 5 bases and at J to 4 bases, leaving 9 bases not matched to a gene. The CDR3 bases are TGTGCCAGCAGTCCCCGGACAGGGGTAAGATACGAGCAGTACTTC. It encodes CASSPRTGVRYEQYF.

The chain carries TRBV10-3 and TRBJ2-3, with D maybe TRBD2 (5 bases). The V gene's germline CDR1 is ENHRY and CDR2 SYGVKD. The V end lost 5 bases, the J end lost 0 bases, and 12 bases lay between the germline ends. The length of the CDR3 is 15 residues. CDR3 DNA: TGTGCCATCAGTAAGGACTTCGCCAGCACAGATACGCAGTATTTT. Its translation is CAISKDFASTDTQYF.

The gene calls are TRBV28 and TRBJ1-1; no definite D call. Germline V CDR1 and CDR2: MDHEN, SYDVKM. This CDR3 is 15 amino acids long. V lost 4 bases to trimming and J lost 3 bases, with 15 bases between them. The CDR3 reads CASSSNLGVDTEAFF. In DNA form, the CDR3 reads TGTGCCAGCAGTTCCAACCTCGGGGTGGACACTGAAGCTTTCTTT.

J is TRBJ2-3 and V is TRBV24-1, with 11 bases aligning to TRBD1. Trimming cost V 9 bases and J 2 bases; bases outside gene matches: 6. From germline, CDR1 is KGHDR and CDR2 SFDVKD. The CDR3 spans 15 residues. For the CDR3, the DNA is TGTGCCACCGAGGACAGGGGGCGGAACACAGATACGCAGTATTTT. Translated, it gives CATEDRGRNTDTQYF.

The chain combines TRBV6-5 with TRBJ2-2, with 7 bases that match TRBD1. Germline V CDR1 and CDR2: MNHEY, SVGAGI. The CDR3 spans 13 residues. V trimming: 6 bases; J trimming: 4 bases; junction bases outside the gene matches: 2. CDR3 residues: CASSAGGTGELFF. The CDR3 DNA sequence: TGTGCCAGCAGCGCAGGGGGCACCGGGGAGCTGTTTTTT.

The chain uses TRBV24-1 and TRBJ2-1; TRBD2 is a possible D gene (5 bases). This CDR3 has 13 amino acids. Germline values: CDR1 KGHDR, CDR2 SFDVKD. V was trimmed by 4 bases and J by 15 bases, leaving 18 bases between them. DNA of the CDR3: TGTGCCACCAGTGACCCGGCGAGGGAGAGGGTGTTCTTC. Amino acids: CATSDPARERVFF.

The chain employs TRBV29-1 and TRBJ2-3; perhaps TRBD1 as D (6 bases). With 6 bases removed from V and 0 bases from J, the gap between germline ends came to 10 bases. This CDR3 is 13 amino acids long. The germline V gene encodes CDR1 SQVTM and CDR2 ANQGSEA. The CDR3 DNA is TGCAGCGTGGACAGTCCTAGCACAGATACGCAGTATTTT. This encodes CSVDSPSTDTQYF.

The chain uses TRBV27 and TRBJ1-3; possible D gene TRBD1, 5 bases. The germline CDR1 and CDR2 sequences are MNHEY and SMNVEV (reference sequence). V was clipped by 6 bases and J by 2 bases, with 8 bases between them. The CDR3 extends over 13 amino acids. CDR3 loop: CASSPRAGNTIYF. DNA of the CDR3: TGTGCCAGCAGCCCCAGGGCTGGAAACACCATATATTTT.

The rearrangement joins TRBV5-1 to TRBJ2-1, with 12 bases lining up with TRBD2. The CDR3 length is 19 residues. Germline-derived CDR1 and CDR2 are SGHRS and YFSETQ. J was trimmed by 4 bases and V by 0 bases; bases with no gene match: 11. The CDR3 DNA reads as TGCGCCAGCAGCTTGGTGAGGGCTAGCGGGAGGGCCCGATACAATGAGCAGTTCTTC. It specifies CASSLVRASGRARYNEQFF.

Only one count was recorded for this clone. The V gene is TRBV4-1, the J gene TRBJ2-1; TRBD1 might be the D (7 bases). V was clipped by 1 base and J by 5 bases, with 15 bases between them. CDR1 MGHRA and CDR2 YSYEKL come from the germline V gene. The CDR3 covers 16 residues. CDR3: CASSQGRGQNNNEQFF. The CDR3 nucleotides are TGCGCCAGCAGCCAAGGGAGGGGACAGAACAACAATGAGCAGTTCTTC.

CDR3 sequence reads: CASSLAPANGYTF. The DNA for the CDR3 is TGCGCCAGCAGCTTGGCCCCCGCTAATGGCTACACCTTC. V gene TRBV5-1 combines with J gene TRBJ1-2; no clear D gene. CDR3 size: 13 residues. Germline V gives CDR1 SGHRS, CDR2 YFSETQ. V lost 0 bases, J lost 6 bases, and 9 bases lay in between. Supplemented by reference TRBV5-1 and TRBJ1-2, the full variable domain reads KAGVTQTPRYLIKTRGQQVTLSCSPISGHRSVSWYQQTPGQGLQFLFEYFSETQRNKGNFPGRFSGRQFSNSRSEMNVSTLELGDSALYLCASSLAPANGYTFGSGTRLTVV.

The rearrangement links TRBV28 to TRBJ2-4; possible D gene TRBD1, 5 bases. This CDR3 region has 15 residues. Germline V gene lookup returns CDR1 MDHEN and CDR2 SYDVKM. Deletions cut 6 bases from V and 7 bases from J, with 19 bases between. The CDR3 loop reads CASSPLDTFRNIQYF. As DNA, the CDR3 is TGTGCCAGCAGCCCACTGGACACCTTCAGGAACATTCAGTACTTC.

This clone has just a few counts. This rearrangement joins TRBV7-9 to TRBJ2-7, with 8 positions matching TRBD1. Germline assignment: CDR1 SEHNR and CDR2 FQNEAQ (reference sequence). The CDR3 has 16 amino acids. J gave up 3 bases and V 0 bases, and 7 bases lay outside the gene matches. CDR3 sequence: CASSLASGQGNYEQYF. DNA of the CDR3: TGTGCCAGCAGCTTAGCGAGCGGACAGGGCAACTACGAGCAGTACTTC. Supplemented by reference TRBV7-9 and TRBJ2-7, the full variable domain reads DTGVSQNPRHKITKRGQNVTFRCDPISEHNRLYWYRQTLGQGPEFLTYFQNEAQLEKSRLLSDRFSAERPKGSFSTLEIQRTEQGDSAMYLCASSLASGQGNYEQYFGPGTRLTVT.

J is TRBJ2-3 and V is TRBV18; TRBD1 agrees at 7 bases. J was trimmed by 1 base and V by 4 bases; bases with no gene match: 5. The CDR3 is 15 amino acids. The germline gives CDR1 KGHSH, CDR2 LQKENI. CDR3 sequence (DNA): TGTGCCAGCTCACGAAGACAGGGCGGCACAGATACGCAGTATTTT. Protein product: CASSRRQGGTDTQYF.

V is TRBV2 and J is TRBJ2-3; no clear D. V was pared by 8 bases and J by 5 bases, with 20 bases between. Germline CDR1 SNHLY, CDR2 FYNNEI. CDR3 size: 15 residues. Here the CDR3 reads CASRPRVTPRDTQYF. CDR3 coding DNA: TGTGCCAGCCGGCCCCGGGTCACCCCACGAGATACGCAGTATTTT.

This clone has only one observation. The chain has TRBV19 and TRBJ2-7, with 8 bases that match TRBD2. Trimming at V came to 8 bases and at J to 9 bases, leaving 15 bases not matched to a gene. The germline CDR1 and CDR2 sequences are LNHDA and SQIVND (reference sequence). This CDR3 has 14 residues. The CDR3 reads CASGTGREARGQYF. CDR3 DNA sequence: TGTGCCAGTGGCACCGGGCGGGAGGCTCGTGGGCAGTACTTC.